Below are 11 T cell receptor beta chains sequenced from a single sample in a study of blood T cell repertoires in COVID-19. Profiled with immunoSEQ multiplex PCR; TCRdb holds only in-frame clones, not every one. The sample consists of some 300,000 clones, approximately 90% of them appearing once. Sequencing input: peripheral blood. The receptor source for this set is a man between 18 and 35 years old with active or convalescent COVID-19.

The rearrangement uses TRBV14 and TRBJ2-7, with D possibly being TRBD1 (5 bases). This CDR3 region has 14 residues. CDR1 is SGHDN, CDR2 FVKESK, per germline. With 3 bases removed from V and 2 bases from J, the gap between germline ends came to 11 bases. The DNA of the CDR3 is TGTGCCAGCAGCCACGGACACCTAACCTACGAGCAGTACTTC. It translates to CASSHGHLTYEQYF. The full variable domain, with the rest looked up from reference TRBV14 and TRBJ2-7, is EAGVTQFPSHSVIEKGQTVTLRCDPISGHDNLYWYRRVMGKEIKFLLHFVKESKQDESGMPNNRFLAERTGGTYSTLKVQPAELEDSGVYFCASSHGHLTYEQYFGPGTRLTVT.

V usage is TRBV24-1 and J usage is TRBJ2-2; 9 nucleotides line up with TRBD1. The CDR3 is made up of 17 amino acids. J gave up 5 bases and V 2 bases, and 8 bases lay outside the gene matches. Germline-derived CDR1 and CDR2 are KGHDR and SFDVKD. CDR3 bases: TGTGCCACCAGTGATTATCCTGGACAGGGGAGGACCGGGGAGCTGTTTTTT. This gives the protein CATSDYPGQGRTGELFF.

The chain is built from TRBV7-3 and TRBJ2-2; D may be TRBD1 (5 bases). With 3 bases removed from V and 7 bases from J, the gap between germline ends came to 12 bases. CDR1 is SGHTA and CDR2 is FQGTGA in the germline V gene. The CDR3 length is 14 residues. This CDR3 is CASSFGRRGGELFF. For the CDR3, the DNA is TGTGCCAGCAGCTTTGGCAGAAGGGGCGGGGAGCTGTTTTTT.

This chain connects TRBV7-6 to TRBJ2-3, with 13 nucleotides matching TRBD2. V lost 5 bases to trimming and J lost 0 bases; unmatched junction nucleotides: 2. The germline CDR1 and CDR2 sequences are SGHVS and FNYEAQ. The CDR3 extends over 16 amino acids. The CDR3 region is CASSQTSGGSTDTQYF. Written as DNA, the CDR3 is TGTGCCAGCAGCCAGACTAGCGGGGGGAGCACAGATACGCAGTATTTT.

This clone was detected ten times or more. This rearrangement joins TRBV6-1 to TRBJ2-4; TRBD1 matches 8 bases. CDR1 and CDR2 from the germline V gene are MNHNS and SASEGT. The CDR3 totals 15 residues. The junction had 7 bases not matched to a gene; V was cut back by 0 bases and J by 9 bases. As DNA, the CDR3 is TGTGCCAGCAGTGAAGCGTGGGCAGGACAGGGCATTCAGTACTTC. Its protein product is CASSEAWAGQGIQYF.

The chain uses TRBV20-1 and TRBJ2-7; D might be TRBD1 (6 bases). CDR3 size: 12 residues. V lost 3 bases and J 4 bases, leaving 10 bases between the germline ends. Germline lookup yields CDR1 DFQATT and CDR2 SNEGSKA (reference sequence). DNA of the CDR3: TGCAGTGCTAGTGTAGGGGGATACGAGCAGTACTTC. It codes for CSASVGGYEQYF.

V gene TRBV4-2 combines with J gene TRBJ1-6, with D perhaps TRBD1 (6 bases). From germline, CDR1 is LGHNA and CDR2 YNFKEQ. V shed 8 bases and J shed 8 bases, with 10 bases lying between them. The CDR3 loop spans 12 amino acids. CDR3 sequence reads: CASGGGYSPLHF. The CDR3 DNA follows: TGTGCCAGCGGGGGCGGATATTCACCCCTCCACTTT.

The V gene is TRBV18, the J gene TRBJ2-3; no reliable D call. Trimming cost V 2 bases and J 4 bases, with 4 bases left between them. The germline V gene has CDR1 KGHSH and CDR2 LQKENI. The CDR3 sequence is 12 residues long. The CDR3 DNA is TGTGCCAGCTCACCATCTCCAGATACGCAGTATTTT. Translation gives CASSPSPDTQYF.

The CDR3: CASSLGEEQYF. The DNA for the CDR3 is TGTGCCAGCAGCTTAGGAGAAGAGCAGTACTTC. The gene calls are TRBV5-6 and TRBJ2-7; D remains unclear. V gave up 2 bases and J gave up 7 bases, with 7 bases separating them. CDR3 size: 11 residues. The V gene's germline CDR1 is SGHDT and CDR2 YYEEEE.

The rearrangement joins TRBV12-5 to TRBJ1-5, with 8 bases aligning to TRBD1. CDR1 is LGHNT, CDR2 FRNRAP, per germline. V was clipped by 0 bases and J by 0 bases; unmatched bases: 7. There are 18 residues in the CDR3. CDR3 region: CASGLVSSQGDSNQPQHF. The DNA for the CDR3 is TGTGCTAGTGGTTTGGTAAGTTCACAGGGGGATAGCAATCAGCCCCAGCATTTT.

V and J are TRBV7-9 and TRBJ2-7; possible D gene TRBD1, 6 bases. Looked up from germline, CDR1 is SEHNR and CDR2 is FQNEAQ (reference sequence). The CDR3 is 16 amino acids. Trimming took 5 bases from V and 0 from J, leaving 17 bases between them. CDR3 residues: CASSTTKTGDSYEQYF. CDR3 DNA sequence: TGTGCCAGCAGCACCACAAAGACAGGAGACTCCTACGAGCAGTACTTC.